The 7 T cell receptor beta chains in this list originate from one sample, sequenced in a study of cytomegalovirus exposure and HLA in healthy donors. Researchers ran the PCR with 60 Vbeta and 13 Jbeta primers. Sequencing used immunoSEQ multiplex PCR; TCRdb keeps in-frame clones, though not all of them. The sample lists around 140,000 clones, approximately 80% occurring once. Specimen: PBMCs. The receptors were sampled from a female donor in good health and CMV-seronegative.

The chain uses TRBV4-1 and TRBJ2-7, with 9 bases aligning to TRBD1. Trimming at V came to 2 bases and at J to 4 bases, leaving 12 bases not matched to a gene. The CDR3 is made up of 17 amino acids. Looked up from germline, CDR1 is MGHRA and CDR2 is YSYEKL. CDR3 coding DNA: TGCGCCAGCAGCCAAAGAGTCCGGGACAGGGTTAGGTACGAGCAGTACTTC. The encoded protein is CASSQRVRDRVRYEQYF.

V is TRBV5-5 and J is TRBJ1-3; 11 bases are shared with TRBD1. The junction had 5 bases not matched to a gene; V was cut back by 6 bases and J by 0 bases. CDR1 is SGHKS, CDR2 YYEKEE, per germline (reference sequence). The CDR3 length is 16 residues. DNA of the CDR3: TGTGCCAGCATCCCCGGGACAGGGGGCTCTGGAAACACCATATATTTT. Protein: CASIPGTGGSGNTIYF.

This chain connects TRBV6-5 to TRBJ1-4; D not certain. CDR3 length equals 14 residues. Per germline, CDR1 MNHEY and CDR2 SVGAGI. V was trimmed by 6 bases and J by 8 bases, leaving 16 bases between them. The CDR3 spells CASSSGSRREKLFF. CDR3 coding DNA: TGTGCCAGCAGCTCCGGGTCGCGACGGGAAAAACTGTTTTTT.

In DNA, the CDR3 is TGTGCCACCAGCAGTTACAGGATAAGCAAAAACATTCAGTACTTC. It is translated as CATSSYRISKNIQYF. V usage is TRBV15 and J usage is TRBJ2-4; D is perhaps TRBD1 (5 bases). CDR1 LNHNV and CDR2 YYDKDF come from the germline V gene (reference sequence). This CDR3 comprises 15 residues. Trimming pared 3 bases from V and 3 bases from J, leaving 12 bases between.

V is TRBV28 and J is TRBJ1-1, with D hard to call. The germline V gene has CDR1 MDHEN and CDR2 SYDVKM. V lost 9 bases to trimming and J lost 11 bases, with 22 bases between them. The CDR3 is 13 residues long. The CDR3 DNA is TGTGCCAGTGGGGAGCCCATCCTCGGCGGGGCTTTCTTT. The encoded protein is CASGEPILGGAFF.

The J gene is TRBJ1-1, the V gene TRBV20-1; D call uncertain. This CDR3 contains 11 residues. Germline-derived CDR1 and CDR2 are DFQATT and SNEGSKA (reference sequence). Trimming pared 2 bases from V and 5 bases from J, leaving 6 bases between. In DNA form, the CDR3 reads TGCAGTGCTAGACCCCTGACTGAAGCTTTCTTT. Protein: CSARPLTEAFF.

The V call is TRBV2, the J call TRBJ1-3, with D unresolved. Germline values: CDR1 SNHLY, CDR2 FYNNEI. This CDR3 contains 14 residues. Trimming removed 6 bases at V and 0 bases at J, with 9 bases between. CDR3 region: CASRTWSSGNTIYF. The CDR3 DNA is TGTGCCAGCAGGACCTGGAGCTCTGGAAACACCATATATTTT.